These 26 T cell receptor beta chains share one sample of origin, sequenced in a study of circulating CD8 cells and anti-PD-1 response in melanoma. Each library started from around 15 ng of total RNA using the QIAseq Immune Repertoire TCR panel. TCRdb processed the reads anew with MiXCR; each CDR3 protein has one entry. The sample yields roughly 700 distinct CDR3 sequences, under 9% seen once. Live CD3+CD8+TCRalphabeta+ cells were sorted into four subsets by PD-1 and/or TIGIT. This specimen was CD8+ T cells from PBMCs, taken at baseline or after one month of anti-PD-1 therapy (not recorded which). Receptors originate from a human donor with melanoma.

By sample fraction, this clonotype is large. The chain joins TRBV7-2 to TRBJ1-4, with 7 bases aligning to TRBD1. Germline values: CDR1 SGHTA, CDR2 FQGNSA. The CDR3 loop spans 16 amino acids. The V and J ends lost 3 bases and 6 bases, in that order; junction bases with no gene match: 10. CDR3 amino acids: CASSFHPQGGDEKLFF. The DNA for the CDR3 is TGTGCCAGCAGCTTCCATCCTCAGGGGGGAGATGAAAAACTGTTTTTT.

This clonotype counts as large. The rearrangement uses TRBV30 and TRBJ2-1; 12 positions agree with TRBD2. Germline V gives CDR1 GTSNPN, CDR2 SVGIG (reference sequence). This CDR3 contains 14 residues. V gave up 4 bases and J gave up 3 bases; unmatched junction bases: 1. CDR3 DNA sequence: TGTGCCTGGACGGGACTAGCGGGCTACAATGAGCAGTTCTTC. It yields the protein CAWTGLAGYNEQFF.

This clonotype is classed as large (0.1 to 1%). The chain combines TRBV29-1 with TRBJ2-3; TRBD2 is a possible D gene (6 bases). CDR3 length: 15 amino acids. The V and J ends lost 4 bases and 5 bases respectively, with 19 bases between them. Germline V gene lookup returns CDR1 SQVTM and CDR2 ANQGSEA. This chain's CDR3 is CSVVPAREAGDTQYF. CDR3 coding DNA: TGCAGCGTTGTTCCCGCCCGAGAAGCGGGAGATACGCAGTATTTT.

This clonotype is termed large. The rearrangement links TRBV19 to TRBJ2-7, with 7 bases that match TRBD1. Looked up from germline, CDR1 is LNHDA and CDR2 is SQIVND (reference sequence). This CDR3 has 13 amino acids. V shed 6 bases and J 2 bases; nucleotides not matched to a gene: 4. The CDR3 reads CASRQGNPYEQYF. For the CDR3, the DNA is TGTGCCAGTAGACAGGGGAATCCCTACGAGCAGTACTTC.

Sample share makes this clonotype large. CDR3 amino acids: CATSDPGLNEQFF. The CDR3 DNA follows: TGTGCCACCAGTGATCCAGGTCTAAATGAGCAGTTCTTC. The chain couples TRBV24-1 to TRBJ2-1; D is uncertain. Trimming left V 3 bases short and J 7 bases short, with 9 bases between. The CDR3 extends over 13 amino acids. Per the germline V gene, CDR1 is KGHDR and CDR2 is SFDVKD.

This clonotype rates as large. CDR3 sequence: CASTQGKTNSPLHF. In DNA, the CDR3 is TGTGCCAGCACCCAGGGAAAGACAAATTCACCCCTCCACTTT. V is TRBV7-2 and J is TRBJ1-6; D possibly corresponds to TRBD1 (5 bases). V was cut by 7 bases and J by 7 bases, with 14 bases left in between. CDR3 length equals 14 residues. Germline assignment: CDR1 SGHTA and CDR2 FQGNSA.

This clonotype is termed large (0.1 to 1%). A read error may explain this, as a much larger clone is one base away. V and J are TRBV29-1 and TRBJ2-3, with D tentatively TRBD2 (6 bases). There are 13 residues in the CDR3. Germline CDR1 is SQVTM and CDR2 is ANQGSEA. V was clipped by 4 bases and J by 4 bases, with 12 bases between them. The CDR3 coding sequence is TGCAGCGTTGGGAGGGAGAGGGCAGATACGCAGTATTTT. This sequence encodes CSVGRERADTQYF.

This clonotype was found a few times. The chain uses TRBV20-1 and TRBJ2-1, with D perhaps TRBD1 (6 bases). V lost 3 bases and J lost 8, with 17 bases in between. Germline values: CDR1 DFQATT, CDR2 SNEGSKA (reference sequence). This CDR3 has 14 amino acids. The CDR3 reads CSASPGRGGDEQFF. In DNA form, the CDR3 reads TGCAGTGCTAGCCCGGGCAGGGGTGGCGATGAGCAGTTCTTC.

This clonotype is categorized as large. V is TRBV29-1 and J is TRBJ2-7, with 9 bases lining up with TRBD1. Looked up from germline, CDR1 is SQVTM and CDR2 is ANQGSEA. CDR3 size: 12 residues. With V trimmed by 7 bases and J by 2 bases, 3 bases remained unmatched. Here the CDR3 reads CSAGTGTYEQYF. CDR3 bases: TGCAGCGCCGGGACAGGGACCTACGAGCAGTACTTC.

By sample share, this clonotype is large. J is TRBJ1-3 and V is TRBV12-3 or TRBV12-4; TRBD1 is a possible D gene (5 bases). V was cut by 3 bases and J by 0 bases, with 6 bases left in between. The CDR3 covers 14 residues. CDR3 residues: CASSLGGSGNTIYF. In DNA form, the CDR3 reads TGTGCCAGCAGTTTGGGGGGCTCTGGAAACACCATATATTTT.

This clonotype is labeled large. This sequence joins TRBV19 and TRBJ2-1; D is unresolved. Germline V gene sequence: CDR1 LNHDA, CDR2 SQIVND (reference sequence). This CDR3 contains 13 residues. The CDR3 reads CGSRSPLYNEQFF. DNA for the CDR3: TGTGGGTCTCGGTCCCCTCTCTACAATGAGCAGTTCTTC.

In this sample, this clonotype is large. J is TRBJ1-1 and V is TRBV19; tentative D call: TRBD1 (5 bases). Deletions cut 3 bases from V and 3 bases from J, with 14 bases between. CDR1 and CDR2 from the germline V gene are LNHDA and SQIVND (reference sequence). There are 15 residues in the CDR3. CDR3 region: CASSIVWGGDTEAFF. CDR3 in DNA: TGTGCCAGTAGTATTGTTTGGGGGGGTGACACTGAAGCTTTCTTT.

This clonotype counts as large. The chain recombines TRBV29-1 with TRBJ2-2; D unresolved. Per germline, CDR1 SQVTM and CDR2 ANQGSEA. The CDR3 spans 11 residues. V lost 2 bases and J lost 6, with 4 bases in between. In nucleotides, the CDR3 is TGCAGCGTTGAACGGGCCGGGGAGCTGTTTTTT. Protein: CSVERAGELFF.

This clonotype is large. The chain employs TRBV24-1 and TRBJ2-1; either TRBD1 or TRBD2 may supply D (6 bases each). This CDR3 is 13 amino acids long. V lost 7 bases and J 9 bases, leaving 15 bases between the germline ends. Germline lookup yields CDR1 KGHDR and CDR2 SFDVKD. CDR3 sequence: CATSEGGLGEQFF. CDR3 nucleotides: TGTGCCACCAGCGAGGGGGGTCTGGGTGAGCAGTTCTTC.

This clonotype counts as medium-sized (0.01 to 0.1%). The CDR3 DNA reads as TGCAGTGCTAGCCCCGGAAAACTAGCGGGCGCAGATACGCAGTATTTT. It codes for CSASPGKLAGADTQYF. The rearrangement uses TRBV20-1 and TRBJ2-3; TRBD2 matches 9 bases. Germline V gene sequence: CDR1 DFQATT, CDR2 SNEGSKA (reference sequence). This CDR3 comprises 16 residues. J gave up 4 bases and V 3 bases, and 11 bases lay outside the gene matches.

By its share, this clonotype is medium-sized. The V gene is TRBV5-1, the J gene TRBJ1-2; tentative D call: TRBD1 (5 bases). This CDR3 is built from 13 residues. The germline V gene encodes CDR1 SGHRS and CDR2 YFSETQ. Between the trimmed V and J ends, which lost 4 bases and 0 bases, there was a span of 7 bases. CDR3 sequence (DNA): TGCGCCAGCAGCGTGGGGGCTAACTATGGCTACACCTTC. Protein sequence: CASSVGANYGYTF.

This clonotype rates as large. J is TRBJ2-7 and V is TRBV2; 7 positions match TRBD1. J was trimmed by 6 bases and V by 2 bases; bases with no gene match: 7. The CDR3 is 14 residues long. The V gene's germline CDR1 is SNHLY and CDR2 FYNNEI. This chain's CDR3 is CASSEFEGASEQYF. The CDR3 DNA sequence: TGTGCCAGCAGTGAATTTGAGGGGGCCTCCGAGCAGTACTTC.

Within the sample, this clonotype is medium-sized (0.01 to 0.1%). The rearrangement uses TRBV7-2 and TRBJ2-5; 10 bases align to TRBD2. CDR3 length: 18 residues. Trimming took 2 bases from V and 3 from J; bases not matched to a gene: 12. Germline V gives CDR1 SGHTA, CDR2 FQGNSA. The CDR3 DNA reads as TGTGCCAGCAGCTTATTCTTAAGCGGGGGGGCCCAGAAAGAGACCCAGTACTTC. Translation gives CASSLFLSGGAQKETQYF.

This clonotype ranks as large (0.1 to 1%). One end of the junction varies from germline; a read error may be responsible. The chain carries TRBV7-7 and TRBJ2-2, with D perhaps TRBD2 (7 bases). The germline gives CDR1 SSHAT, CDR2 FNYEAQ (reference sequence). The CDR3 length is 13 residues. CDR3 region: CASSSGGPGELFF. CDR3 DNA sequence: TGTGCTAGCAGCTCCGGGGGGCCCGGGGAGCTGTTTTTT.

This clonotype is medium-sized in the sample. The V gene is TRBV4-2, the J gene TRBJ1-1; D possibly corresponds to TRBD1 (5 bases). The CDR3 consists of 15 residues. Trimming cost V 1 base and J 4 bases, with 13 bases left between them. The germline V gene has CDR1 LGHNA and CDR2 YNFKEQ. Here the CDR3 reads CASSQVEGSTTEAFF. Written as DNA, the CDR3 is TGTGCCAGCAGCCAAGTCGAGGGGTCTACCACTGAAGCTTTCTTT.

The V call is TRBV5-6, the J call TRBJ2-1; no clear D gene. Trimming took off 0 bases at V and 4 bases at J, with 11 bases between the two ends. This CDR3 has 15 amino acids. CDR1 and CDR2 (germline): SGHDT, YYEEEE. The chain's CDR3 is CASSLATARYNEQFF. The CDR3 DNA follows: TGTGCCAGCAGCTTGGCAACCGCGAGGTACAATGAGCAGTTCTTC.

In its sample, this clonotype ranks as large (0.1 to 1%). The genes are TRBV7-2 and TRBJ2-7; the D is unclear. Germline V gene lookup returns CDR1 SGHTA and CDR2 FQGNSA. Trimming removed 3 bases from V and 1 base from J, with 7 bases in between. The CDR3 extends over 13 amino acids. CDR3 DNA sequence: TGTGCCAGCAGCTTTGCCGGATCCTACGAGCAGTACTTC. This sequence encodes CASSFAGSYEQYF.

By sample share, this clonotype is large. V usage is TRBV12-3 or TRBV12-4 and J usage is TRBJ2-2, with D hard to call. CDR3 length: 15 amino acids. Trimming shortened V by 5 bases and J by 1 base, and 11 bases separated the two germline ends. The CDR3 coding sequence is TGTGCCAGCAGTCACCCCGGACGGAACACCGGGGAGCTGTTTTTT. Its translation: CASSHPGRNTGELFF.

For this clonotype: Given a much more abundant clone one base away, this may be a read error. This CDR3 fails to terminate in the conserved phenylalanine or tryptophan, so it likely reflects a read error. J is TRBJ2-7 and V is TRBV19; D is uncertain. The CDR3 has 13 residues. With 2 bases removed from V and 2 bases from J, the gap between germline ends came to 7 bases. Germline assignment: CDR1 LNHDA and CDR2 SQIVND (reference sequence). The DNA for the CDR3 is TGTGCCAGTAGTATACGCAGTCCCTACGAGCAGTACCTC. Its protein product is CASSIRSPYEQYL.

A note on this clonotype: A read error is the likely source, as a far larger clone sits one nucleotide away. The genes are TRBV7-8 and TRBJ1-2; D call uncertain. V lost 4 bases and J lost 4, with 13 bases in between. This CDR3 has 14 amino acids. CDR1 is SGHVS, CDR2 FQNEAQ, per germline. Here the CDR3 DNA reads TGTGCCAGCAGCTCGTTCCCGCCTTTCTATGGCTACACCTTC. Translation: CASSSFPPFYGYTF. The full variable domain, completed using reference TRBV7-8 and TRBJ1-2, is GAGVSQSPRYKVAKRGQDVALRCDPISGHVSLFWYQQALGQGPEFLTYFQNEAQLDKSGLPSDRFFAERPEGSVSTLKIQRTQQEDSAVYLCASSSFPPFYGYTFGSGTRLTVV.

This clonotype is labeled as medium-sized. The rearrangement links TRBV20-1 to TRBJ1-1, with D hard to call. This CDR3 contains 14 residues. Germline CDR1 DFQATT, CDR2 SNEGSKA (reference sequence). Trimming removed 7 bases from V and 3 bases from J, with 18 bases in between. CDR3: CSVKQPGGDTEAFF. Written as DNA, the CDR3 is TGCAGTGTAAAGCAGCCGGGCGGGGACACTGAAGCTTTCTTT.